The present T cell receptor beta chain was sequenced within a study of T cell responses to AZD1222 COVID-19 vaccine. General study results and limits: Spike-specific TCR breadth and depth were elevated following two AZD1222 doses. Sampling that yielded the repertoires occurred only after the peak T cell response. At baseline, seropositivity was found in only a handful of AZD1222 recipients.

On this clone: Its specificity is unknown.

The repertoire was sequenced with immunoSEQ multiplex PCR; TCRdb's copy has only in-frame clones and lacks some. The table records 95,000 to 100,000 clones, around 90% of them present only once. CDR3 length: 13 residues. This specimen consisted of peripheral blood, obtained on day 0 of AZD1222 vaccination. This TCR came from an adult in good health. V is TRBV21-1 and J is TRBJ2-1; the table's D call, TRBD1, has no DNA check behind it. TRBV21-1 represents a pseudogene. CDR3 nucleotides: TGTGCCAGCAGCCCCAGGGGGCCGAAGGGGCAGTTCTTC. This codes for CASSPRGPKGQFF.